The 20 T cell receptor beta chains given below trace back to one sample, sequenced in a study of molecular identifiers for immune sequencing clone quantification. TCRdb passed the PCR reads through MiXCR, listing each CDR3 protein once. The sample records around 94,000 distinct CDR3 sequences, about 35% being singletons. Sequencing was done on a sample of naive CD8+ T cells from blood, with Jurkat cell RNA spiked in. Regarding subset: FACS-sorted CD8+CD4-CCR7+CD45RA+ naive T cells. Source of these receptors: a human donor in good health. Some libraries in this study had Jurkat cell RNA spiked in.

At least ten counts were recorded for this clonotype. An end of the junction does not agree with germline; a read error may underlie this. The gene calls are TRBV28 and TRBJ2-7; D is perhaps TRBD2 (7 bases). The germline CDR1 and CDR2 sequences are MDHEN and SYDVKM. The CDR3 runs 17 residues. Here the CDR3 DNA reads TGTGCCAGCAGTTTGCCGGGGGCAGGACTAGGACCCTACGGGCAGTACTTC. Protein product: CASSLPGAGLGPYGQYF.

This clonotype was recorded many times. This chain connects TRBV5-1 to TRBJ2-7; no clear D gene. This CDR3 comprises 15 residues. Germline assignment: CDR1 SGHRS and CDR2 YFSETQ. V lost 8 bases and J lost 7, with 25 bases in between. The CDR3 nucleotides read TGCGCCAGACTCCCGCTGGTGGGCGGAAGGGCGGAGCAGTACTTC. Protein: CARLPLVGGRAEQYF.

This clonotype appeared many times. The chain uses TRBV6-5 and TRBJ2-3; tentative D call: TRBD1 (5 bases). The V end was cut by 2 bases, the J end by 0 bases, with 6 bases between. The CDR3 spans 14 residues. Germline V gene lookup returns CDR1 MNHEY and CDR2 SVGAGI. The CDR3 reads CASSYTGSTDTQYF. The CDR3 DNA is TGTGCCAGCAGTTACACAGGAAGCACAGATACGCAGTATTTT.

The chain joins TRBV7-6 to TRBJ2-5; TRBD1 aligns across 9 bases. Germline values: CDR1 SGHVS, CDR2 FNYEAQ. The trim removed 7 bases at V and 2 bases at J, leaving 8 bases unmatched. The CDR3 contains 15 residues. The chain's CDR3 is CASNRQDRGQETQYF. CDR3 nucleotides: TGTGCCAGCAACCGACAGGACAGGGGTCAAGAGACCCAGTACTTC.

Comment on this clonotype: A read error may explain this, as a much larger clone is one base away. Without the conserved terminal phenylalanine or tryptophan, this CDR3 likely stems from a read error. The CDR3 loop reads CASSPTTTYEQYY. The CDR3 DNA follows: TGTGCCAGCAGCCCAACTACAACTTACGAGCAGTACTAC. J is TRBJ2-7 and V is TRBV7-2; no definite D call. V dropped 5 bases and J dropped 4 bases, with 12 bases sitting between them. Germline CDR1 and CDR2: SGHTA and FQGNSA. The CDR3 has 13 residues.

This clonotype showed up many times. This chain uses TRBV4-3 with TRBJ2-7; D not certain. CDR3 length: 15 amino acids. Deletions cut 0 bases from V and 0 bases from J, with 9 bases between. Germline CDR1 is LGHNA and CDR2 is YSLEER. For the CDR3, the DNA is TGCGCCAGCAGCCAAGAGGATTGGAGCTCCTACGAGCAGTACTTC. It codes for CASSQEDWSSYEQYF.

There are a few counts of this clonotype. The genes are TRBV20-1 and TRBJ1-1; D might be TRBD1 (5 bases). V was trimmed by 6 bases and J by 0 bases, leaving 20 bases between them. Germline V gene data show CDR1 as DFQATT and CDR2 as SNEGSKA (reference sequence). This CDR3 has 16 amino acids. The CDR3 DNA is TGCAGTGCCGAACTACCCTGGGGCCACGTGAACACTGAAGCTTTCTTT. Amino acids: CSAELPWGHVNTEAFF.

This clonotype was seen ten or more times. The chain uses TRBV12-5 and TRBJ2-3; perhaps TRBD2 as D (6 bases). Germline V lookup: CDR1 LGHNT, CDR2 FRNRAP. CDR3 size: 16 residues. V was clipped by 6 bases and J by 0 bases, with 16 bases between them. CDR3 nucleotide sequence: TGTGCTAGTGGATTCGGGACTTCTTCTAGCACAGATACGCAGTATTTT. As protein: CASGFGTSSSTDTQYF.

The chain uses TRBV6-5 and TRBJ2-7; D is possibly TRBD1 or TRBD2 (5 bases each). This CDR3 region has 15 residues. Between the trimmed V and J ends, which lost 2 bases and 5 bases, there was a span of 16 bases. Germline V gene lookup returns CDR1 MNHEY and CDR2 SVGAGI. The CDR3 nucleotides read TGTGCCAGCAGTTACGAGGGACGCCGAACCGACGAGCAGTACTTC. This encodes CASSYEGRRTDEQYF.

Regarding this clonotype: A read error is possible here, since a much larger clone lies one base away. V is TRBV6-6 and J is TRBJ2-3; 10 nucleotides line up with TRBD1. Germline lookup yields CDR1 MNHNY and CDR2 SVGAGI (reference sequence). This CDR3 is built from 17 residues. J lost 2 bases, V lost 2 bases, and 7 bases had no gene match. For the CDR3, the DNA is TGTGCCAGCAGTTACAATCTCGGGACAGGGGACACAGATACGCAGTATTTT. This translates into CASSYNLGTGDTDTQYF.

The chain is built from TRBV28 and TRBJ2-1; 10 bases fit TRBD1. V trimming: 6 bases; J trimming: 3 bases; junction bases outside the gene matches: 5. The germline CDR1 and CDR2 sequences are MDHEN and SYDVKM. This CDR3 comprises 15 residues. The CDR3: CASSHGQGGYNEQFF. The CDR3 DNA sequence: TGTGCCAGCAGCCACGGACAGGGGGGCTACAATGAGCAGTTCTTC.

This chain connects TRBV7-3 to TRBJ1-1, with D perhaps TRBD1 (5 bases). V lost 5 bases and J lost 0, with 13 bases in between. The CDR3 is 15 amino acids. The germline V gene encodes CDR1 SGHTA and CDR2 FQGTGA. The CDR3 loop is CASSPTAGMNTEAFF. The DNA of the CDR3 is TGTGCCAGCAGCCCTACGGCAGGGATGAACACTGAAGCTTTCTTT.

As regards this clonotype: The conserved closing phenylalanine or tryptophan is absent in this CDR3, likely reflecting a read error. The chain employs TRBV2 and TRBJ2-7, with 8 nucleotides matching TRBD2. The ends lost 2 bases at V and 4 bases at J; junction bases unmatched: 4. The CDR3 has 14 amino acids. CDR1 and CDR2 (germline): SNHLY, FYNNEI. CDR3 sequence: CASSEQLAAYEQYI. As DNA, the CDR3 is TGTGCCAGCAGTGAACAACTAGCGGCGTACGAGCAGTACATC.

As DNA, the CDR3 is TGTGCCAGCAGCCATGGAGGCTCGTTGGGGGTTCAGCCCCAGCATTTT. This encodes CASSHGGSLGVQPQHF. V and J are TRBV11-2 and TRBJ1-5, with a tentative D call TRBD1 (5 bases). Germline CDR1 SGHAT, CDR2 FQNNGV. There are 16 residues in the CDR3. V lost 5 bases and J lost 6, with 20 bases in between.

The chain combines TRBV13 with TRBJ2-1; TRBD2 aligns across 7 bases. This CDR3 has 17 residues. V trimming: 5 bases; J trimming: 8 bases; junction bases outside the gene matches: 18. Germline assignment: CDR1 PRHDT and CDR2 FYEKMQ (reference sequence). DNA of the CDR3: TGTGCCAGCAGCCACGCGGGCGGGAGTCGAGTTGTGGATGAGCAGTTCTTC. It translates to CASSHAGGSRVVDEQFF.

At least ten counts were recorded for this clonotype. The V gene is TRBV28, the J gene TRBJ2-3; 9 bases fit TRBD2. Germline trimming cut 6 bases from V and 4 bases from J; bases unmatched to any gene: 5. From germline, CDR1 is MDHEN and CDR2 SYDVKM. This CDR3 has 14 amino acids. Written as DNA, the CDR3 is TGTGCCAGCAGAGGCGGGAGGGTATCAGATACGCAGTATTTT. Translating gives CASRGGRVSDTQYF.

This clonotype occurred a few times. The chain joins TRBV29-1 to TRBJ2-2; D might be TRBD1 (6 bases). Germline V gene lookup returns CDR1 SQVTM and CDR2 ANQGSEA. The CDR3 loop spans 13 amino acids. Trimming stripped 4 bases from V and 2 bases from J, with 8 bases between. CDR3 protein: CSVAGENTGELFF. The CDR3 nucleotides read TGCAGCGTTGCAGGGGAAAACACCGGGGAGCTGTTTTTT.

This clonotype showed up many times. The J gene is TRBJ2-7, the V gene TRBV5-6; D is uncertain. In germline, CDR1 is SGHDT, CDR2 YYEEEE. V was clipped by 4 bases and J by 0 bases, with 8 bases between them. The CDR3 loop spans 13 amino acids. Here the CDR3 reads CASSQDVSYEQYF. CDR3 DNA: TGTGCCAGCAGCCAGGACGTCTCCTACGAGCAGTACTTC.

The chain is built from TRBV7-3 and TRBJ1-1; D unresolved. V lost 5 bases and J lost 1, with 11 bases in between. Germline CDR1 and CDR2: SGHTA and FQGTGA. There are 14 residues in the CDR3. CDR3 sequence: CASSPSTGNTEAFF. Here the CDR3 DNA reads TGTGCCAGCAGCCCGTCGACGGGGAACACTGAAGCTTTCTTT.

As concerns this clonotype: No conserved phenylalanine or tryptophan ends this CDR3, so it is likely a read error. The chain has TRBV2 and TRBJ1-1, with D uncertain. Trimming shortened V by 2 bases and J by 4 bases, and 11 bases separated the two germline ends. From germline, CDR1 is SNHLY and CDR2 FYNNEI. The CDR3 length is 14 residues. The CDR3 DNA sequence: TGTGCCAGCAGTGAAATGGGATCGACCACTGAAGCTTTCCTT. It codes for CASSEMGSTTEAFL.